This entry is about one TCR beta chain. Its antigen is unknown. No much larger clone is present one base from it, and per-base qualities are unavailable. This sample stems from a study of blood T cell repertoires in COVID-19 (dated by TCRdb to 2018 to 2021). A note on the overall study: The collaborator samples originated in the United States, Italy and Spain and spanned the acute and convalescent phases of COVID-19. Deeply sampled blood TCRbeta repertoires from subjects exposed to, actively infected with, or recovered from COVID-19 were included in the dataset. The samples were drawn from the first 160 participants of the ongoing ImmuneRACE study and from more than 1,000 subjects provided by 6 global collaborators. The prospective study material was composed of cDNA or gDNA derived from T cells, B-cell-depleted T cells, or PBMCs. Where HLA class I and class II types were available, the types were taken from metadata supplied by the sample provider, not from assay-based typing. Sample metadata almost always included a de-identified subject ID, COVID-19 status, age in years and sex. The repertoires were made available in a free public database intended to serve as a resource for research on the immune response to SARS-CoV-2. On the study overall, not on this receptor specifically: The amount of clinical and demographic metadata varied by source and participant and was provided uncurated.

TCRbeta CDR3 regions were amplified from genomic DNA by means of the immunoSEQ Assay, a bias-controlled multiplex PCR. The paper's data handling went like this. The number of nucleated cells in each sample was estimated from the amplification of reference gene primers within the assay. Sequence reads were collapsed and filtered to measure the absolute abundance of every unique TCRbeta CDR3 rearrangement. Productive Simpson clonality was computed per sample as the square root of Simpson's diversity index over productive rearrangements. Held by TCRdb, this immuneACCESS table contains in-frame sequences only and omits some clones. Under half of the omission traces to an unresolved V gene where checked; the cause of the rest is unknown. Clone size and the V and J calls come from that table; the DNA yielded D and trimming. This sample has hundreds of thousands of clones in its table, and 86% of those were observed once. Of the sample, more than 1.4% falls within the top ten clones.

Each collaborating institution followed its own protocols to collect whole blood in K2EDTA tubes. For TCRbeta analysis, collaborators shipped samples in one of three forms: frozen whole blood, isolated PBMCs, or DNA extracted from either of those sample types. V is reduced by 0 bases and J by 0 bases, leaving a spacing of 13 bases between them. Taken from the germline V gene, the CDR1 and CDR2 loops are SGDLS and YYNGEE. The CDR3 starts with the cysteine, ends with the phenylalanine, and has 16 residues. This entry keeps only the CDR3 DNA: 48 bases, framed from base 1. The sample taken for sequencing was peripheral blood. The sequence links TRBV9 to TRBJ2-7; the D gene is unclear. This receptor was identified in a woman younger than 45 with active or convalescent COVID-19. The CDR3 in this case is CASSVGTADPSYEQYF. The DNA reads TGTGCCAGCAGCGTAGGCACAGCAGACCCCTCCTACGAGCAGTACTTC.